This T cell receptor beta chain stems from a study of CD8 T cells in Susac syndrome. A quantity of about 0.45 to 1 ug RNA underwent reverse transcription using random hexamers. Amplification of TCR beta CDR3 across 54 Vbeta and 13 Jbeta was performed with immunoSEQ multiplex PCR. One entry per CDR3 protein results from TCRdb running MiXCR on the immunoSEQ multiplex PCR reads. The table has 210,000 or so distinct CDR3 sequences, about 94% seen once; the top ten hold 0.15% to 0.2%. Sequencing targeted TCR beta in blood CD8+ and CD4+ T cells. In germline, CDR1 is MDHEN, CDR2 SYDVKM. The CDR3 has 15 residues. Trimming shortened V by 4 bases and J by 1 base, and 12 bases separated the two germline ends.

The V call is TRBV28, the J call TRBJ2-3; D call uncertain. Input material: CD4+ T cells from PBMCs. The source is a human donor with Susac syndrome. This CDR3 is CASSSGLSGTDTQYF. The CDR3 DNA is TGTGCCAGCAGTTCAGGATTATCCGGCACAGATACGCAGTATTTT.